The clone carrying this T cell receptor (beta chain) was observed at least ten times. In the original workflow: From about 20,000 to 690,000 TCRs were found per sample, with a median of 95,638. TCRdb recomputed calls from the RACE reads with MiXCR, one row per CDR3 protein. In this record, the V and J calls reflect TCRdb's handling and not the investigators' own analysis. In the table there are roughly 80,000 distinct CDR3 sequences, over 8.5% of which are singletons. Time point reported: patch test 1, 2 weeks after DPC sensitization. Indicated treatment: therapeutic diphenylcyclopropenone sensitization with weekly scalp DPC. V was clipped by 3 bases and J by 0 bases, with 9 bases between them. CDR1 is MDHEN, CDR2 SYDVKM, per germline. CDR3 size: 15 residues. The sample comes from a study of human T cells and chemical hapten exposure. Study-level background: Patch tests put 0.01% DPC on the upper back, and the results were checked at 6 days. Small differences in pooled library volume mainly drove the variation in TCR yields per sample.

The sequence was obtained from a woman aged 50 to 60 with alopecia areata. Some clones in this sample may be carry-over from other donors' samples. The rearrangement links TRBV28 to TRBJ1-3; D not certain. This sample comprised whole blood, obtained in connection with sensitization to the hapten diphenylcyclopropenone (DPC). This CDR3 is CASSLDSNSGNTIYF. In nucleotides, the CDR3 is TGTGCCAGCAGTTTGGACTCAAACTCTGGAAACACCATATATTTT.